The 25 T cell receptor beta chains below come from one sample, sequenced in a study of T cells in Graves' hyperthyroidism and ophthalmopathy. Amplification targeted TCR beta CDR3 regions from RNA transcripts. HTBI primers were employed in a first-round RT-PCR of the TCR CDR3. One entry per CDR3 protein, called by TCRdb with MiXCR from the multiplex PCR reads. The sample yields about 480,000 distinct CDR3 sequences, approximately 24% seen once. Sequences were obtained from blood. The receptors shown here come from a woman under 40 with Graves' ophthalmopathy.

This clonotype has a count of ten or more. The V call is TRBV4-1, the J call TRBJ2-7; 9 bases agree with TRBD2. In germline, CDR1 is MGHRA, CDR2 YSYEKL. CDR3 length equals 19 residues. V trimming: 1 base; J trimming: 0 bases; junction bases outside the gene matches: 13. The CDR3 nucleotides read TGCGCCAGCAGCCAAGCCCCGGTCCAGCGGGGGGCTGCCTCCTACGAGCAGTACTTC. Protein: CASSQAPVQRGAASYEQYF.

This sequence joins TRBV6-1 and TRBJ2-5, with 14 bases aligning to TRBD2. Germline V CDR1 and CDR2: MNHNS, SASEGT. After removal of 5 bases from V and 5 bases from J, the junction contained 4 bases not matched to a gene. The CDR3 loop spans 15 amino acids. CDR3 coding DNA: TGTGCCAGCAGTCCCGGGACTAGCGGGAGTGAGACCCAGTACTTC. It yields the protein CASSPGTSGSETQYF.

This clonotype showed up many times. The chain is built from TRBV28 and TRBJ2-5; D perhaps matches TRBD1 (5 bases). The CDR3 contains 13 residues. CDR1 and CDR2 from the germline V gene are MDHEN and SYDVKM. Trimming left V 7 bases short and J 3 bases short, with 12 bases between. The CDR3 nucleotides are TGTGCCAGCACCTTAGAAGGGGAAGAGACCCAGTACTTC. It yields the protein CASTLEGEETQYF.

In this sample, this clonotype turned up many times. The J gene is TRBJ2-5, the V gene TRBV20-1; 9 nucleotides agree with TRBD2. This CDR3 is built from 17 residues. The germline CDR1 and CDR2 sequences are DFQATT and SNEGSKA (reference sequence). Trimming took 0 bases from V and 5 from J; bases not matched to a gene: 13. CDR3 sequence (DNA): TGCAGTGCTAGAGATATATCGGCGGGGGGGCCGAGTGAGACCCAGTACTTC. Translating it yields CSARDISAGGPSETQYF.

The sample holds many counts of this clonotype. The chain combines TRBV11-2 with TRBJ1-2; 8 positions agree with TRBD1. Germline lookup yields CDR1 SGHAT and CDR2 FQNNGV. V gave up 4 bases and J gave up 4 bases; unmatched junction bases: 8. The CDR3 loop spans 15 amino acids. The CDR3 bases are TGTGCCAGCAGCTCGGGACAGGACCCACCCTATGGCTACACCTTC. Protein sequence: CASSSGQDPPYGYTF.

This chain connects TRBV12-5 to TRBJ2-7, with a weak D call TRBD1 (6 bases). V lost 2 bases to trimming and J lost 3 bases, with 20 bases between them. Germline V gene lookup returns CDR1 LGHNT and CDR2 FRNRAP. The CDR3 length is 17 residues. CDR3: CASGLFGGGGSFYEQYF. CDR3 coding DNA: TGTGCTAGTGGTTTGTTTGGGGGTGGGGGCAGTTTCTACGAGCAGTACTTC. The whole variable domain, filled in from reference TRBV12-5 and TRBJ2-7, reads DARVTQTPRHKVTEMGQEVTMRCQPILGHNTVFWYRQTMMQGLELLAYFRNRAPLDDSGMPKDRFSAEMPDATLATLKIQPSEPRDSAVYFCASGLFGGGGSFYEQYFGPGTRLTVT.

The chain has TRBV24-1 and TRBJ2-5; 12 bases align to TRBD2. Germline lookup yields CDR1 KGHDR and CDR2 SFDVKD. The CDR3 runs 16 residues. The trim removed 5 bases at V and 5 bases at J, leaving 8 bases unmatched. CDR3 bases: TGTGCCACCAGTGCGCCTAGCGGGAGGGCCGGGGAGACCCAGTACTTC. Translating it yields CATSAPSGRAGETQYF.

This clonotype was counted many times. This chain connects TRBV12-3 or TRBV12-4 to TRBJ2-7; a possible D gene is TRBD1 (6 bases). V was trimmed by 2 bases and J by 4 bases, leaving 12 bases between them. This CDR3 spans 14 amino acids. The CDR3 is CASSLQGIQYEQYF. The CDR3 DNA reads as TGTGCCAGCAGTTTACAGGGGATACAATACGAGCAGTACTTC.

Ten or more counts support this clonotype. This rearrangement joins TRBV2 to TRBJ2-7; 10 nucleotides match TRBD1. Losses at the gene ends were 5 bases for V and 5 bases for J; bases not matched to a gene: 6. Germline V gene sequence: CDR1 SNHLY, CDR2 FYNNEI. The CDR3 is 14 amino acids. Written as DNA, the CDR3 is TGTGCCAGCAGTACCGGGACAGGGGAGCACGAGCAGTACTTC. Residues: CASSTGTGEHEQYF.

This clonotype was counted at least ten times. A much larger clonotype is one base distant, so this may be a read error. The V and J genes are TRBV7-2 and TRBJ2-5; TRBD1 might be the D (6 bases). Germline-derived CDR1 and CDR2 are SGHTA and FQGNSA. CDR3 length: 14 residues. Trimming removed 8 bases at V and 2 bases at J, with 15 bases between. This CDR3 is CASGRLGQQETQYF. The CDR3 DNA sequence: TGTGCCAGCGGCCGCTTGGGACAACAAGAGACCCAGTACTTC. Variable domain in full (rest from reference TRBV7-2 and TRBJ2-5): GAGVSQSPSNKVTEKGKDVELRCDPISGHTALYWYRQSLGQGLEFLIYFQGNSAPDKSGLPSDRFSAERTGGSVSTLTIQRTQQEDSAVYLCASGRLGQQETQYFGPGTRLLVL.

Ten or more counts support this clonotype. The V gene is TRBV19, the J gene TRBJ2-5; 9 bases map to TRBD1. The CDR3 is 14 amino acids. Per germline, CDR1 LNHDA and CDR2 SQIVND (reference sequence). Trimming took 7 bases from V and 0 from J; bases not matched to a gene: 3. CDR3 coding DNA: TGTGCCAGTAAAGACAGGGGGAACCAAGAGACCCAGTACTTC. Protein: CASKDRGNQETQYF.

This clonotype was detected ten times or more. The chain employs TRBV20-1 and TRBJ2-2; perhaps TRBD2 as D (6 bases). V lost 6 bases to trimming and J lost 3 bases, with 11 bases between them. Germline values: CDR1 DFQATT, CDR2 SNEGSKA (reference sequence). CDR3 length equals 13 residues. The CDR3 DNA follows: TGCAGTGCCCCGGGGGTCTACACCGGGGAGCTGTTTTTT. Translation: CSAPGVYTGELFF.

This clonotype was counted between two and nine times. This chain links TRBV4-1 with TRBJ1-6; D is possibly TRBD1 (5 bases). The ends were cut back, 4 bases at V and 5 bases at J, with 15 bases in the middle. CDR1 is MGHRA, CDR2 YSYEKL, per germline. This CDR3 has 16 amino acids. The CDR3 here is CASSPPLDMNNSPLHF. Here the CDR3 DNA reads TGCGCCAGCAGCCCCCCTTTGGACATGAATAATTCACCCCTCCACTTT.

This sequence joins TRBV28 and TRBJ1-1; D is unresolved. Trimming left V 4 bases short and J 7 bases short, with 10 bases between. The CDR3 is 12 amino acids. The V gene's germline CDR1 is MDHEN and CDR2 SYDVKM. For the CDR3, the DNA is TGTGCCAGCAGTTCCCCTCCTAGTGAAGCTTTCTTT. Protein sequence: CASSSPPSEAFF. Combining the CDR3 with reference TRBV28 and TRBJ1-1 gives the whole variable domain DVKVTQSSRYLVKRTGEKVFLECVQDMDHENMFWYRQDPGLGLRLIYFSYDVKMKEKGDIPEGYSVSREKKERFSLILESASTNQTSMYLCASSSPPSEAFFGQGTRLTVV.

This clonotype was observed many times. The genes are TRBV7-9 and TRBJ1-1; unclear D gene. V lost 5 bases to trimming and J lost 4 bases, with 17 bases between them. The CDR3 totals 15 residues. Germline V CDR1 and CDR2: SEHNR, FQNEAQ (reference sequence). The CDR3 spells CASSLLLVMGTEAFF. The CDR3 nucleotides read TGTGCCAGCAGCCTTCTACTGGTGATGGGCACTGAAGCTTTCTTT.

This chain uses TRBV18 with TRBJ1-1, with a weak D call TRBD1 (5 bases). Between the trimmed V and J ends, which lost 0 bases and 11 bases, there was a span of 16 bases. Germline V gives CDR1 KGHSH, CDR2 LQKENI. There are 14 residues in the CDR3. The CDR3 protein is CASSPPIGWGDAFF. DNA of the CDR3: TGTGCCAGCTCACCACCGATAGGCTGGGGGGATGCTTTCTTT. The whole variable domain, remainder taken from reference TRBV18 and TRBJ1-1, is NAGVMQNPRHLVRRRGQEARLRCSPMKGHSHVYWYRQLPEEGLKFMVYLQKENIIDESGMPKERFSAEFPKEGPSILRIQQVVRGDSAAYFCASSPPIGWGDAFFGQGTRLTVV.

This clonotype has a count of ten or more. The chain is built from TRBV27 and TRBJ2-7; no clear D. Germline V gene lookup returns CDR1 MNHEY and CDR2 SMNVEV (reference sequence). V shed 6 bases and J shed 4 bases, with 16 bases lying between them. The CDR3 totals 14 residues. The DNA of the CDR3 is TGTGCCAGCAGCTCGACTCTCACTGAGTACGAGCAGTACTTC. This translates into CASSSTLTEYEQYF.

The V gene is TRBV6-1, the J gene TRBJ1-1; maybe TRBD1 (6 bases). Germline loops: CDR1 MNHNS, CDR2 SASEGT. The V gene lost 5 bases and the J gene lost 6 bases, with 16 bases spanning the gap. CDR3 length: 14 residues. The CDR3 region is CASSRTRTEAEAFF. Written as DNA, the CDR3 is TGTGCCAGCAGTCGAACCAGGACAGAGGCTGAAGCTTTCTTT.

This chain uses TRBV5-6 with TRBJ2-5; 14 bases are shared with TRBD2. The J segment lost 4 bases and the V segment lost 3 bases, leaving 8 bases of the junction unmatched. The CDR3 has 17 amino acids. Germline V gene lookup returns CDR1 SGHDT and CDR2 YYEEEE. The CDR3 sequence: CASSSGLAGGMRETQYF. CDR3 coding DNA: TGTGCCAGCAGCTCTGGACTAGCGGGGGGTATGAGAGAGACCCAGTACTTC.

This clonotype was found many times. V usage is TRBV30 and J usage is TRBJ2-4; the match to TRBD1 covers 7 bases. The CDR3 runs to 16 residues. CDR1 is GTSNPN, CDR2 SVGIG, per germline (reference sequence). The trim removed 3 bases at V and 0 bases at J, leaving 8 bases unmatched. The CDR3 loop is CAWSSGQLLAKNIQYF. The CDR3 bases are TGTGCCTGGAGCTCGGGACAGTTGCTAGCCAAAAACATTCAGTACTTC.

This clonotype was counted at least ten times. The chain employs TRBV6-2 or TRBV6-3 and TRBJ2-7; 7 bases are a match to TRBD2. J was trimmed by 1 base and V by 5 bases; bases with no gene match: 8. The CDR3 is 15 amino acids. CDR1 MNHEY and CDR2 SVGEGT come from the germline V gene. The CDR3 here is CASSTFGGLSYEQYF. CDR3 nucleotides: TGTGCCAGCAGTACCTTCGGGGGGTTGTCCTACGAGCAGTACTTC.

This clonotype was found many times. The chain employs TRBV20-1 and TRBJ2-5; maybe TRBD2 (6 bases). Trimming left V 0 bases short and J 4 bases short, with 15 bases between. CDR3 length: 15 residues. CDR1 and CDR2 (germline): DFQATT, SNEGSKA (reference sequence). CDR3 residues: CSARDLGGAGETQYF. CDR3 sequence (DNA): TGCAGTGCTAGAGATCTGGGCGGGGCGGGAGAGACCCAGTACTTC.

The chain employs TRBV20-1 and TRBJ1-1; TRBD1 aligns across 11 bases. This CDR3 region has 15 residues. The ends lost 0 bases at V and 7 bases at J; junction bases unmatched: 7. The germline V gene encodes CDR1 DFQATT and CDR2 SNEGSKA (reference sequence). For the CDR3, the DNA is TGCAGTGCTAGAGATAGCGGACAGGGGGCCCTTGAAGCTTTCTTT. It codes for CSARDSGQGALEAFF.

The chain recombines TRBV20-1 with TRBJ1-6, with a possible D match to TRBD1 (5 bases). This CDR3 contains 15 residues. V dropped 5 bases and J dropped 4 bases, with 15 bases sitting between them. Germline V gene data show CDR1 as DFQATT and CDR2 as SNEGSKA (reference sequence). The CDR3 loop reads CSAPNRTWYNSPLHF. DNA for the CDR3: TGCAGTGCTCCAAACAGGACCTGGTATAATTCACCCCTCCACTTT.

V usage is TRBV13 and J usage is TRBJ1-1; D remains unclear. Germline values: CDR1 PRHDT, CDR2 FYEKMQ (reference sequence). V was cut by 8 bases and J by 11 bases, with 12 bases left in between. This CDR3 has 10 amino acids. CDR3 in amino acids: CASYRVGAFF. DNA for the CDR3: TGTGCCAGCTATCGCGTGGGGGCTTTCTTT.